Shown below are 7 T cell receptor beta chains from a single sample sequenced in a study of cytomegalovirus exposure and HLA in healthy donors. PCR involved 60 Vbeta and 13 Jbeta primers. Sequencing used immunoSEQ multiplex PCR; TCRdb keeps in-frame clones, though not all of them. The sample lists 90,000 to 120,000 clones, just under 75% occurring once. The specimen was PBMCs. The receptors originated from a man aged 45-65 years in good health and CMV-seropositive.

The CDR3 spells CASSAGRWTGELFF. Here the CDR3 DNA reads TGTGCCAGCAGTGCGGGGAGGTGGACCGGGGAGCTGTTTTTT. The V gene is TRBV25-1, the J gene TRBJ2-2, with D perhaps matching TRBD2 (6 bases). The V and J ends lost 4 bases and 5 bases respectively, with 11 bases between them. The CDR3 length is 14 residues. Germline V CDR1 and CDR2: MGHDK, SYGVNS.

The chain joins TRBV27 to TRBJ1-1; D remains ambiguous. V lost 4 bases to trimming and J lost 0 bases, with 12 bases between them. Per the germline V gene, CDR1 is MNHEY and CDR2 is SMNVEV (reference sequence). This CDR3 has 15 amino acids. In DNA form, the CDR3 reads TGTGCCAGCAGTTCCGGCGTCGGGGTGAACACTGAAGCTTTCTTT. Encoded protein: CASSSGVGVNTEAFF.

The chain couples TRBV19 to TRBJ1-1, with a possible D match to TRBD1 (6 bases). Germline CDR1 is LNHDA and CDR2 is SQIVND (reference sequence). Trimming removed 9 bases at V and 2 bases at J, with 19 bases between. The CDR3 runs to 15 residues. The CDR3 DNA sequence: TGTGCCAGCAGAGGCCGGGGACAAATTAACACTGAAGCTTTCTTT. This encodes CASRGRGQINTEAFF.

The chain joins TRBV19 to TRBJ1-1, with a weak D call TRBD1 (5 bases). This CDR3 contains 11 residues. V dropped 4 bases and J dropped 7 bases, with 7 bases sitting between them. Looked up from germline, CDR1 is LNHDA and CDR2 is SQIVND (reference sequence). The CDR3 nucleotides are TGTGCCAGTAGTACGGACAATGAAGCTTTCTTT. Translation gives CASSTDNEAFF.

This chain joins TRBV7-2 and TRBJ2-7; maybe TRBD2 (6 bases). CDR3 size: 15 residues. V gave up 1 base and J gave up 5 bases, with 15 bases separating them. Germline loops: CDR1 SGHTA, CDR2 FQGNSA. CDR3 sequence: CASSLGALWRDEQYF. CDR3 in DNA: TGTGCCAGCAGCTTAGGGGCCCTGTGGAGGGACGAGCAGTACTTC.

This rearrangement joins TRBV7-2 to TRBJ2-5; TRBD1 aligns across 10 bases. The germline CDR1 and CDR2 sequences are SGHTA and FQGNSA. CDR3 size: 15 residues. V dropped 5 bases and J dropped 5; count of bases not matched to a gene: 8. Written as DNA, the CDR3 is TGTGCCAGCAGCACCGGGACAGGGGATAGGGAGACCCAGTACTTC. Amino acids: CASSTGTGDRETQYF. The entire variable domain, with the rest obtained from reference TRBV7-2 and TRBJ2-5, is as follows: GAGVSQSPSNKVTEKGKDVELRCDPISGHTALYWYRQSLGQGLEFLIYFQGNSAPDKSGLPSDRFSAERTGGSVSTLTIQRTQQEDSAVYLCASSTGTGDRETQYFGPGTRLLVL.

The gene calls are TRBV5-1 and TRBJ2-1, with TRBD1 matching 10 bases. V dropped 4 bases and J dropped 4; count of bases not matched to a gene: 8. CDR1 and CDR2 from the germline V gene are SGHRS and YFSETQ. The CDR3 consists of 16 residues. The CDR3 DNA is TGCGCCAGCAGCACCCATGGACAGGGGGATTACAATGAGCAGTTCTTC. Translation: CASSTHGQGDYNEQFF.